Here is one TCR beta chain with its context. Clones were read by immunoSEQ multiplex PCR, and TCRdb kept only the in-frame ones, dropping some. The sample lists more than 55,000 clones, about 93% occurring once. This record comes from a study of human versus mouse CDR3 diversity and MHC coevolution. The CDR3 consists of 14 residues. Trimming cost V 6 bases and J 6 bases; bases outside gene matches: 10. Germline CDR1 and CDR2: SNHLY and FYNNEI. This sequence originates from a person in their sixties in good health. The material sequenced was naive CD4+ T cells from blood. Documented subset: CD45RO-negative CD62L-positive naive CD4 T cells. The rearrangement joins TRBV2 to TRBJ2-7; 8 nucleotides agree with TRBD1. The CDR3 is CASRTGQGRGEQYF. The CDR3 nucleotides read TGTGCCAGCAGGACAGGACAGGGCCGCGGCGAGCAGTACTTC.